The present T cell receptor beta chain was sequenced within a study of cytomegalovirus exposure and HLA in healthy donors. Study details: There were some 120 million unique TCR beta sequences, drawn from 150 million to 200 million T cells, in an earlier analysis.

CDR1 is MDHEN, CDR2 SYDVKM, per germline. Trimming cost V 3 bases and J 2 bases, with 9 bases left between them. The CDR3 spans 14 residues. Use of 60 Vbeta and 13 Jbeta primers characterized the PCR. Produced via immunoSEQ multiplex PCR; TCRdb's table is partial and in-frame only. The data hold roughly 93,000 clones, with more than 70% observed a single time. The sample taken for sequencing was PBMCs. The source is a man aged 40-49 years in good health and CMV-seronegative. The chain couples TRBV28 to TRBJ2-3; D not certain. The CDR3 spells CASSLRGITDTQYF. DNA for the CDR3: TGTGCCAGCAGTTTGAGAGGTATCACAGATACGCAGTATTTT.